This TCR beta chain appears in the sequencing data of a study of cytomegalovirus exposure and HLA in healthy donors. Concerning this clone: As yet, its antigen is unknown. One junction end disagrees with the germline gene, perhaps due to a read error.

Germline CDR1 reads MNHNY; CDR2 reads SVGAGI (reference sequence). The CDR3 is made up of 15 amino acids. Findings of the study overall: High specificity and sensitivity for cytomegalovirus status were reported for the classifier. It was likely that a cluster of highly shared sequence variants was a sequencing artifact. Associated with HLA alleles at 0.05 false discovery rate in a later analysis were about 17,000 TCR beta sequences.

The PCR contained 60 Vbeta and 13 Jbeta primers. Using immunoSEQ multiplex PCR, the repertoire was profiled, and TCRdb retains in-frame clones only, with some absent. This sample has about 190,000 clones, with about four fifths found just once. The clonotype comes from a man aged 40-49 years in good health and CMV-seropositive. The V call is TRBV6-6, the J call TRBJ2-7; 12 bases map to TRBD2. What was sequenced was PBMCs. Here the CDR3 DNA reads TGTGCCGGCAGTAACCCTAGCGGGAGGGCCCACGAGCAGTACTTC. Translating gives CAGSNPSGRAHEQYF.